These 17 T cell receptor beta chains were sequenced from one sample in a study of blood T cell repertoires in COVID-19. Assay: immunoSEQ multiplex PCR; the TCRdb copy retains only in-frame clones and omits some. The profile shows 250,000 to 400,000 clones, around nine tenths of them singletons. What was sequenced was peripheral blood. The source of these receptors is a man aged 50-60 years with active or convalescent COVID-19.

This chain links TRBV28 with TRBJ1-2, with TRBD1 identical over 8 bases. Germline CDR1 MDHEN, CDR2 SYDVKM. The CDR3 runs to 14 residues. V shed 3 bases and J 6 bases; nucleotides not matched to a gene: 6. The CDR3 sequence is CASSFGDRTHGYTF. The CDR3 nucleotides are TGTGCCAGCAGTTTTGGGGACAGGACCCATGGCTACACCTTC.

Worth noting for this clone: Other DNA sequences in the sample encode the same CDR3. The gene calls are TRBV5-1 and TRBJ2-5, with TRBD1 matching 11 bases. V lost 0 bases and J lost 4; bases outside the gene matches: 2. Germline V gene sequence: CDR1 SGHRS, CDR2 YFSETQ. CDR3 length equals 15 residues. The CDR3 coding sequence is TGCGCCAGCAGCTTGGAAGGACAGGGGGCAGAGACCCAGTACTTC. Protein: CASSLEGQGAETQYF.

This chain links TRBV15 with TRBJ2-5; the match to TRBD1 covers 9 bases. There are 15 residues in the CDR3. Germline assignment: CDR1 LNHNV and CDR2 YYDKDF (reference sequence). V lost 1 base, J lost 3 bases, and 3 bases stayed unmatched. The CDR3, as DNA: TGTGCCACCAGCAGAGGGACAGGGGCCAAAGAGACCCAGTACTTC. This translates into CATSRGTGAKETQYF.

The CDR3 protein is CASRRQGLGDQPQHF. For the CDR3, the DNA is TGTGCCAGCAGGAGACAGGGACTCGGGGATCAGCCCCAGCATTTT. The gene calls are TRBV2 and TRBJ1-5, with TRBD1 matching over 7 bases. Germline V CDR1 and CDR2: SNHLY, FYNNEI. This CDR3 contains 15 residues. V lost 6 bases, J lost 5 bases, and 10 bases stayed unmatched.

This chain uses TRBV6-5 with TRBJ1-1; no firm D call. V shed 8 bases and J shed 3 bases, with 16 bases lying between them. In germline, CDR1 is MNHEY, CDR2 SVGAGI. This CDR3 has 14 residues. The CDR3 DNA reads TGTGCCAGCCTGGCCAGCTGGCGGGACACTGAAGCTTTCTTT. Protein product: CASLASWRDTEAFF.

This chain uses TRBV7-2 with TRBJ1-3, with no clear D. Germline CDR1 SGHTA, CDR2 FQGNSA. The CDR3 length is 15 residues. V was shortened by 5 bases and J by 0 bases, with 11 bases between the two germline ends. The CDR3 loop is CASSPQRDSGNTIYF. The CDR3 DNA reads TGTGCCAGCAGCCCCCAGCGGGACTCTGGAAACACCATATATTTT.

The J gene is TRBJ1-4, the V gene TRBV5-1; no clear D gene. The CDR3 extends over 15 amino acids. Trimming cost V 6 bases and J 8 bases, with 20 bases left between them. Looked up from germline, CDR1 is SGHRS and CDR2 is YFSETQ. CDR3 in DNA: TGCGCCAGCAACGAAGGGTTGGGAGAGGGAGAAAAACTGTTTTTT. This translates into CASNEGLGEGEKLFF.

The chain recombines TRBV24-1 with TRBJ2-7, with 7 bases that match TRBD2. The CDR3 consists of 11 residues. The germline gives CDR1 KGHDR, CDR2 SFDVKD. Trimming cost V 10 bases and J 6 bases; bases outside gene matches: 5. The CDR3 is CATIGEGEQYF. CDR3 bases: TGTGCCACGATTGGGGAGGGCGAGCAGTACTTC.

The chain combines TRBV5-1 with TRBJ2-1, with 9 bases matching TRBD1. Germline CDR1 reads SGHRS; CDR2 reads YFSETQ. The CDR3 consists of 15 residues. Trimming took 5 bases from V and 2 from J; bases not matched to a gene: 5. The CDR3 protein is CASRATGGPYNEQFF. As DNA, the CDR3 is TGCGCCAGCAGAGCGACAGGGGGTCCCTACAATGAGCAGTTCTTC.

The CDR3 protein is CASNKLLGSYEQYF. The CDR3 DNA reads TGTGCCAGCAATAAGCTCCTCGGCTCCTACGAGCAGTACTTC. The rearrangement uses TRBV6-5 and TRBJ2-7; D is unclear. The CDR3 runs 14 residues. The V end lost 7 bases, the J end lost 0 bases, and 13 bases lay between the germline ends. Per the germline V gene, CDR1 is MNHEY and CDR2 is SVGAGI.

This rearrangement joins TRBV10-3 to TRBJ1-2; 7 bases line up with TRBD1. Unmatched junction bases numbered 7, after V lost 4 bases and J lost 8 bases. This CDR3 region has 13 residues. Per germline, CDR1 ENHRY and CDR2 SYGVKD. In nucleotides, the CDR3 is TGTGCCATCAGTGTAAGACAGGGTACCGGCTACACCTTC. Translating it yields CAISVRQGTGYTF.

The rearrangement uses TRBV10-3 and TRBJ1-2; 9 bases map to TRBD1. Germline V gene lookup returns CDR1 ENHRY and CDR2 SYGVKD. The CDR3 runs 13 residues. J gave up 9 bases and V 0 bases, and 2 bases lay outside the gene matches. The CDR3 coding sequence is TGTGCCATCAGTGAGTCAGGGACAGGGCGCTACACCTTC. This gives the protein CAISESGTGRYTF.

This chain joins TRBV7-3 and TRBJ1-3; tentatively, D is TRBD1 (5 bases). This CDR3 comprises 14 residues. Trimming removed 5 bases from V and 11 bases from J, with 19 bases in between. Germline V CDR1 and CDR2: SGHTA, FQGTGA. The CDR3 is CASSPSPQGLPIYF. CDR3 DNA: TGTGCCAGCAGCCCCTCCCCCCAGGGCCTCCCCATATATTTT.

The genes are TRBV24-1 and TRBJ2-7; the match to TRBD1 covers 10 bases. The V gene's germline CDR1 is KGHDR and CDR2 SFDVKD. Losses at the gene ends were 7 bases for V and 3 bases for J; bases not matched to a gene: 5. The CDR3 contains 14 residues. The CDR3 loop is CATSPGQGLYEQYF. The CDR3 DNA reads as TGTGCCACCAGCCCGGGACAGGGGCTCTACGAGCAGTACTTC.

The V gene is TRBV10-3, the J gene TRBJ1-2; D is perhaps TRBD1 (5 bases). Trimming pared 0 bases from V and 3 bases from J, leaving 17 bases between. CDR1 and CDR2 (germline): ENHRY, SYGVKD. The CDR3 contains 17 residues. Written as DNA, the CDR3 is TGTGCCATCAGTGAGTCTGTTCAGGGATTAGGAGACTATGGCTACACCTTC. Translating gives CAISESVQGLGDYGYTF.

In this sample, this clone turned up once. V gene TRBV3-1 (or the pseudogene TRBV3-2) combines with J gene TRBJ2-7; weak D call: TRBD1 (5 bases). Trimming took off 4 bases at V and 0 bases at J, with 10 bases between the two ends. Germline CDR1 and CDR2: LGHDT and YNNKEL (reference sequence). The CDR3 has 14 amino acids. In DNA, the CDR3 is TGTGCCAGCAGCCCTGGACACGTCTCCTACGAGCAGTACTTC. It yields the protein CASSPGHVSYEQYF.

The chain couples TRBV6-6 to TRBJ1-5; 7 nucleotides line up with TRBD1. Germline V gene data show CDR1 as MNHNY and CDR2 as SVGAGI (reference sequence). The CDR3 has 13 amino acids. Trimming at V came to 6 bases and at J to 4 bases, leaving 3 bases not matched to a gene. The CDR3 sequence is CASSAQGNQPQHF. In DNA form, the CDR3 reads TGTGCCAGCAGCGCACAGGGGAATCAGCCCCAGCATTTT.